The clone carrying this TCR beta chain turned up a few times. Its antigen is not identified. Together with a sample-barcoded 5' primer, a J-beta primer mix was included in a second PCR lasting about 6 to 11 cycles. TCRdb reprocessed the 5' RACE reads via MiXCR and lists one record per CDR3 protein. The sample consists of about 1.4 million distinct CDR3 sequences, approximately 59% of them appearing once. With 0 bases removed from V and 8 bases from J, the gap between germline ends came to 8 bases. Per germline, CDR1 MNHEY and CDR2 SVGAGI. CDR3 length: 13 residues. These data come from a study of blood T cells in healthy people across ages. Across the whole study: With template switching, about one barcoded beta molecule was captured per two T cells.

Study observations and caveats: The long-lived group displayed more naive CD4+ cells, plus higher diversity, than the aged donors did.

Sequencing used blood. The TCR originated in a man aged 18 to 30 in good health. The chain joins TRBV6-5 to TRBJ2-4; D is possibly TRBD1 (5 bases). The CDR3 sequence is CASSYSIGDIQYF. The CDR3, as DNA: TGTGCCAGCAGTTACTCCATAGGGGACATTCAGTACTTC.